This T cell receptor beta chain was captured in a study of CXCR3-negative and CXCR3-positive naive CD8 T cells. Study results and limitations: Whereas both naive subsets had comparably high diversity, memory CD8+ cells had much lower diversity. Naive CXCR3-positive and CXCR3-negative cells shared TRBV-TRBJ usage; memory cells diverged. CXCR3 expression dropped partially after cryopreservation, and most assays relied on fresh PBMCs. More hydrophobic TRB CDR3s occurred in CXCR3-positive than in CXCR3-negative naive cells.

Cells that were CD45RO-CCR7+CD27+CD95- constituted naive CD8+ T cells. The TRB libraries of cDNA were built by UMI-labeled 5' RACE. TCRdb reprocessed the 5' RACE reads and keeps a single row for each CDR3 protein, giving no DNA. Here the sample table reports some 64,000 distinct CDR3 sequences. Germline CDR1 and CDR2: SQVTM and ANQGSEA. The CDR3 contains 17 residues. Notes on this clonotype: Its antigen remains unknown.

V usage is TRBV29-1 and J usage is TRBJ2-1; TCRdb reports TRBD2, a call that lacks DNA to check it against. The sequenced material came from naive CXCR3+ CD8+ T cells from blood. Subset of the sample: CD45RO-CCR7+CD27+CD95- naive CD8+ T cells expressing CXCR3 (TNR3+). This TCR was recovered from a human donor in good health. Some clones in this sample may be carry-over from other donors' samples. CDR3 residues: CSVQPRGLAGDYNEQFF.